A selection of T cell receptor beta chains follows, all from one sample in a study of T cell changes during pregnancy in multiple sclerosis. Repertoires were generated with immunoSEQ multiplex PCR, while TCRdb's copy carries only in-frame clones and drops some. This sample has 35,000 to 50,000 clones; 70% to 90% occur once, and the top ten carry approximately 0.61%. Here the sequenced sample was CD4+ T cells from peripheral blood mononuclear cells, taken in the first trimester of pregnancy. All receptors derive from a female donor with multiple sclerosis, enrolled in a pregnancy study. CDR3s include the opening cysteine and the closing phenylalanine or tryptophan. D genes are given only for firm matches. Expanded clones are given a class, and other clones once, few, many or no size at all.

V: TRBV6-6; D: -; size: once; J: TRBJ1-5; CDR3: CAHGVQAAQPQHF; DNA: TGTGCCCATGGGGTACAGGCCGCGCAGCCCCAGCATTTT
V: TRBV5-1; D: TRBD1; size: -; J: TRBJ2-7; CDR3: CASSLDGTGTYEQYF; DNA: TGCGCCAGCAGCTTGGACGGGACAGGAACCTACGAGCAGTACTTC
V: TRBV18; D: TRBD1; size: -; J: TRBJ1-2; CDR3: CASSPRTGELLYGYTF; DNA: TGTGCCAGCTCACCAAGGACAGGGGAGCTCCTTTATGGCTACACCTTC
V: TRBV7-9; D: TRBD1; size: once; J: TRBJ1-2; CDR3: CASSLETGAGYTF; DNA: TGTGCCAGCAGCTTAGAGACAGGGGCTGGCTACACCTTC
V: TRBV28; D: -; size: -; J: TRBJ2-2; CDR3: CASSLPPGANTGELFF; DNA: TGTGCCAGCAGTTTACCGCCAGGGGCAAACACCGGGGAGCTGTTTTTT
V: TRBV5-1; D: TRBD2; size: -; J: TRBJ2-5; CDR3: CASSLAVASGYQETQYF; DNA: TGCGCCAGCAGCTTGGCCGTGGCTAGCGGTTACCAAGAGACCCAGTACTTC
V: TRBV9; D: -; size: -; J: TRBJ1-4; CDR3: CASSLGGNEKLFF; DNA: TGTGCCAGCAGCCTCGGGGGGAATGAAAAACTGTTTTTT
V: TRBV7-9; D: TRBD2; size: -; J: TRBJ2-7; CDR3: CASSLGLARHEQYF; DNA: TGTGCCAGCAGCTTGGGACTAGCGCGCCACGAGCAGTACTTC
V: TRBV11-2; D: -; size: -; J: TRBJ2-7; CDR3: CASSFILAAGEQYF; DNA: TGTGCCAGCAGCTTTATACTAGCAGCTGGCGAGCAGTACTTC
V: TRBV28; D: -; size: -; J: TRBJ1-1; CDR3: CASSLAAGAPNTEAFF; DNA: TGTGCCAGCAGTTTAGCGGCAGGGGCTCCAAACACTGAAGCTTTCTTT
V: TRBV6-1; D: -; size: -; J: TRBJ1-1; CDR3: CASSELGAEAFF; DNA: TGTGCCAGCAGTGAACTGGGAGCTGAAGCTTTCTTT
V: TRBV30; D: -; size: -; J: TRBJ1-2; CDR3: CAWSVGVGDGYTF; DNA: TGTGCCTGGAGTGTAGGAGTAGGAGATGGCTACACCTTC